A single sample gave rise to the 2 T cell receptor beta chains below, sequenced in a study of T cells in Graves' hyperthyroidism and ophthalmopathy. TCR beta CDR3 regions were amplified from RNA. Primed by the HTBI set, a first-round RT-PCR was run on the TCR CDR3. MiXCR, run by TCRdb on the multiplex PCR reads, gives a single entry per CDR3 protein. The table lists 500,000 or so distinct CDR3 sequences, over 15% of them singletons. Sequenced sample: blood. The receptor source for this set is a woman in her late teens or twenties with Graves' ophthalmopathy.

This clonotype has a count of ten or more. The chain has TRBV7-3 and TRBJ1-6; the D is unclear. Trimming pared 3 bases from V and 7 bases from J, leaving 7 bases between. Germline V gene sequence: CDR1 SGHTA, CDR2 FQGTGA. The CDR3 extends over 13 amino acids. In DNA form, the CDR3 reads TGTGCCAGCAGCTTGGAGGACAATTCACCCCTCCACTTT. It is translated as CASSLEDNSPLHF.

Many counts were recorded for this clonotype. The CDR3 nucleotides read TGTGCCAGCAGTGAAGGGCTGACAGGCGGTAATGAAAAACTGTTTTTT. Translating gives CASSEGLTGGNEKLFF. J is TRBJ1-4 and V is TRBV6-1; tentative D call: TRBD1 (6 bases). V lost 1 base, J lost 4 bases, and 13 bases lay in between. The germline CDR1 and CDR2 sequences are MNHNS and SASEGT. This CDR3 is built from 16 residues.